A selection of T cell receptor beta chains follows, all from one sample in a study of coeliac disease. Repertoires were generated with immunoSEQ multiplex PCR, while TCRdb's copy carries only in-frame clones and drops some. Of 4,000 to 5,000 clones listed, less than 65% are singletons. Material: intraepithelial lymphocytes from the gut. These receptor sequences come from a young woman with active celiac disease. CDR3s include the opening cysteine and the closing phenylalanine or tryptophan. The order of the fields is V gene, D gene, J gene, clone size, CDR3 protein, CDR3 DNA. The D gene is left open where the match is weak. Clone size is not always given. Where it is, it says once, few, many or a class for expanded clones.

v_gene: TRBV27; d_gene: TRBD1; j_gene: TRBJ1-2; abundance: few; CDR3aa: CASSDREYSWGYTF; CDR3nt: TGTGCCAGCAGCGACAGGGAATACTCTTGGGGCTACACCTTC
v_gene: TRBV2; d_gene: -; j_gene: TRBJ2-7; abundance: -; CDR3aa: CASSEGPGLEQYF; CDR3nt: TGTGCCAGCAGTGAAGGGCCGGGGTTAGAGCAGTACTTC
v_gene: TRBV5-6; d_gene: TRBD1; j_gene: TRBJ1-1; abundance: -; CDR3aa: CASSELTGENTEAFF; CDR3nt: TGTGCCAGCAGCGAACTGACAGGGGAGAACACTGAAGCTTTCTTT
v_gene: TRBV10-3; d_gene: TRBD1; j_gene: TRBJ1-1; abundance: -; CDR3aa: CAISQDRGAFF; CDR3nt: TGTGCCATCAGTCAGGACAGGGGGGCTTTCTTT
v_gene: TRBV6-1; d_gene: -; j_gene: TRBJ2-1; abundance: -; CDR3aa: CASRRSEDYNEQFF; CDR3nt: TGTGCCAGCAGAAGGTCGGAGGACTACAATGAGCAGTTCTTC
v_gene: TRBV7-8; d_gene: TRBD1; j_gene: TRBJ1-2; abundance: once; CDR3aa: CASSLVGGSHGYTF; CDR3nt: TGTGCCAGCAGCTTAGTAGGGGGCTCACATGGCTACACCTTC
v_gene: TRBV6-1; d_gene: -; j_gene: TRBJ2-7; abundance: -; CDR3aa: CASSEHSAGGPSYEQYF; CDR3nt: TGTGCCAGCAGTGAACATTCAGCCGGGGGACCTTCCTACGAGCAGTACTTC
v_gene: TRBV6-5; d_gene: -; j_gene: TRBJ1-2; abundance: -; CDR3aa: CASSYQNYGYTF; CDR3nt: TGTGCCAGCAGTTACCAGAACTATGGCTACACCTTC
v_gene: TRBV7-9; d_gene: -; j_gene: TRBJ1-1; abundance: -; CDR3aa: CASRPWGGTEAFF; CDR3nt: TGTGCCAGCAGGCCTTGGGGGGGGACTGAAGCTTTCTTT
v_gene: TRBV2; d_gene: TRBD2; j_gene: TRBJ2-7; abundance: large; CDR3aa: CASSEGAAGGIYSYEQYF; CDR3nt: TGTGCCAGCAGTGAGGGAGCGGCGGGGGGCATCTACTCCTACGAGCAGTACTTC
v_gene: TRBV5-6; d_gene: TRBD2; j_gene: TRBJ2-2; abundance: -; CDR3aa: CASSLAGGPLGGLFF; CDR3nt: TGTGCCAGCAGCTTGGCGGGGGGGCCCTTAGGTGGGCTGTTTTTT
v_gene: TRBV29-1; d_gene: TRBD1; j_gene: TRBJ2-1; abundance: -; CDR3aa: CSGGQGAIFGEQFF; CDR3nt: TGCAGCGGGGGACAGGGGGCAATCTTCGGTGAGCAGTTCTTC